A single TCR beta chain is shown here with its context. As yet, its antigen is unknown. With a J-beta primer mix and a sample-barcoded 5' primer, a second PCR ran roughly 6 to 11 cycles. A template-switch adaptor that had 12 random nucleotides put a tag on each cDNA molecule. TCRdb reanalysed the 5' RACE reads using MiXCR and keeps one entry per CDR3 protein. The sample carries 700,000 to 950,000 distinct CDR3 sequences, roughly two fifths recorded once. The data stem from a study of blood T cells in healthy people across ages. Overall study findings and caveats: Age showed a roughly linear inverse relationship with TCR beta diversity per million T cells.

The source of this sequence is an older woman in good health. Source material: blood.

The CDR3: CASGRRGEDYNEQYF. The CDR3 DNA follows: TGTGCCAGCGGGAGGCGGGGGGAGGATTACAATGAGCAGTACTTC. This chain uses TRBV6-6 with TRBJ2-1; 8 nucleotides match TRBD2. With the DNA end fitting TRBJ2-7 better, the J assignment may be wrong. The CDR3 has 15 residues. Per germline, CDR1 MNHNY and CDR2 SVGAGI (reference sequence).